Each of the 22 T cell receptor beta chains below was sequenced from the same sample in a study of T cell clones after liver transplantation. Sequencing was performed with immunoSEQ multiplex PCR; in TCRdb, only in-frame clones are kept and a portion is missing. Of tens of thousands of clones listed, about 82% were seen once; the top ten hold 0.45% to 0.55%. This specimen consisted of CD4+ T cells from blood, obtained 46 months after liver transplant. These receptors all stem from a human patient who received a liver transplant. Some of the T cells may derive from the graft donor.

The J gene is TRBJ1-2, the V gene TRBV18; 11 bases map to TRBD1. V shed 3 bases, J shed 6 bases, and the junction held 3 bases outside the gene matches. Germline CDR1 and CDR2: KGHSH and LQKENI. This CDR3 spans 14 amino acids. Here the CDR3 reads CASSPRTGGDGYTF. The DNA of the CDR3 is TGTGCCAGCTCACCGCGGACAGGGGGCGATGGCTACACCTTC.

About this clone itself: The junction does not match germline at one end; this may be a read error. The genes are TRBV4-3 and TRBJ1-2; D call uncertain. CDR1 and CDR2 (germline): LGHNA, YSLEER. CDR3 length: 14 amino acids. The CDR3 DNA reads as TGCGCCAGCAGCCAAGATTTAGACGGGAATCAGATCGCATTC. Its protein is CASSQDLDGNQIAF.

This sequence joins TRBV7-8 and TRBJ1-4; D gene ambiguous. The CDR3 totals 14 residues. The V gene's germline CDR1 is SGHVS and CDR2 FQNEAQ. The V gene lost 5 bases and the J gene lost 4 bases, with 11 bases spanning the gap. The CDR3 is CASSPGIFNEKLFF. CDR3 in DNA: TGTGCCAGCAGCCCCGGGATCTTTAATGAAAAACTGTTTTTT. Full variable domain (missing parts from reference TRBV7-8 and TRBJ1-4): GAGVSQSPRYKVAKRGQDVALRCDPISGHVSLFWYQQALGQGPEFLTYFQNEAQLDKSGLPSDRFFAERPEGSVSTLKIQRTQQEDSAVYLCASSPGIFNEKLFFGSGTQLSVL.

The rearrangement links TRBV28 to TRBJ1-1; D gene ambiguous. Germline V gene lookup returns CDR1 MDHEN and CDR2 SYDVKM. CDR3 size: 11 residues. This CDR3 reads CAVGMNTEAFF. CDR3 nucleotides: TGTGCGGTTGGGATGAACACTGAAGCTTTCTTT.

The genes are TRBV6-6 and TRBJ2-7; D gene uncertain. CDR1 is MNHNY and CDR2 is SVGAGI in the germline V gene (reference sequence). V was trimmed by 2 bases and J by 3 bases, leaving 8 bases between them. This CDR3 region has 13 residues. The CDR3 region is CASSYGVNYEQYF. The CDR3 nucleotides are TGTGCCAGCAGTTACGGGGTAAACTACGAGCAGTACTTC.

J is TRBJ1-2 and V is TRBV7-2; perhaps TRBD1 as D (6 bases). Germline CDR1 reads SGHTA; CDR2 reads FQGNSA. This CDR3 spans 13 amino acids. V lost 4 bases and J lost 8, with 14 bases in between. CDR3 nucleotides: TGTGCCAGCAGCTCACAGGGTTTGTTGGGCTACACCTTC. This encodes CASSSQGLLGYTF.

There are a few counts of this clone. CDR3 coding DNA: TGCAGTGCTAGACTGACAGGGTTGCAGTTCTTC. It yields the protein CSARLTGLQFF. The chain joins TRBV20-1 to TRBJ2-1, with 7 bases aligning to TRBD1. This CDR3 contains 11 residues. Per the germline V gene, CDR1 is DFQATT and CDR2 is SNEGSKA (reference sequence). Trimming removed 2 bases from V and 12 bases from J; junction bases left unmatched: 4.

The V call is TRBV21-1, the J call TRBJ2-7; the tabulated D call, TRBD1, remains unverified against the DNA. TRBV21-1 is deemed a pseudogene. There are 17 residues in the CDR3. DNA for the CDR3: TGTGCCAGCAGCAGCAGGGACAGGATATGCGGGGTTTACGAGCAGTACTTC. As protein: CASSSRDRICGVYEQYF.

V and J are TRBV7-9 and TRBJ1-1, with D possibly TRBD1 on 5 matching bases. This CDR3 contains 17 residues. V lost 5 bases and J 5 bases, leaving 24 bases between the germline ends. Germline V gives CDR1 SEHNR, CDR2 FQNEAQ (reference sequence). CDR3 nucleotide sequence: TGTGCCAGCAGCCGCAGTGCCCTAACCCTAAGGGGAACTGAAGCTTTCTTT. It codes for CASSRSALTLRGTEAFF.

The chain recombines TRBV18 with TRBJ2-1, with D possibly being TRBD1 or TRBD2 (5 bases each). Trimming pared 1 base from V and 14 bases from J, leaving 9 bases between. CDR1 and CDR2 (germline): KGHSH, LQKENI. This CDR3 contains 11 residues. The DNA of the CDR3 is TGTGCCAGCTCACCACAAGGGGAGAAGTTCTTC. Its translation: CASSPQGEKFF.

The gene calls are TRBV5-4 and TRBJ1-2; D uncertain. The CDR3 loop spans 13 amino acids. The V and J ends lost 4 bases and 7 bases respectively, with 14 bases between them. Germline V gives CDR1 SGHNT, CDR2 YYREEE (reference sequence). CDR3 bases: TGTGCCAGCAGCCAGAACAGTCTAAGTGGCTACACCTTC. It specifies CASSQNSLSGYTF.

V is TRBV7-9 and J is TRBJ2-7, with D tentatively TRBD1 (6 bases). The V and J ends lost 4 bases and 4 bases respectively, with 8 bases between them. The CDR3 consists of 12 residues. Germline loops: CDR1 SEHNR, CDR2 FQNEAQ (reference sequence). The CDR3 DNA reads TGTGCCAGCAGCTCCAGGGGATACGAGCAGTACTTC. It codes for CASSSRGYEQYF.

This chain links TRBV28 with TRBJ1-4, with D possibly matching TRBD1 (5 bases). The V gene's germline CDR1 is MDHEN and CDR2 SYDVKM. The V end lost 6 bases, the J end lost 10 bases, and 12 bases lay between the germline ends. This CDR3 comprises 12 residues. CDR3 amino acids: CASRSLRGKLFF. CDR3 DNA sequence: TGTGCCAGCAGGTCCCTAAGGGGAAAACTGTTTTTT.

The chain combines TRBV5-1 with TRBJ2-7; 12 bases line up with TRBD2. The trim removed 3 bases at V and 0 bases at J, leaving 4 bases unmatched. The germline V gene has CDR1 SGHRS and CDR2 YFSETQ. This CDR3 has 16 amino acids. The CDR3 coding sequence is TGCGCCAGCAGCTCTCTAGCGGGAGGGAGCTCCTACGAGCAGTACTTC. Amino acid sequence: CASSSLAGGSSYEQYF.

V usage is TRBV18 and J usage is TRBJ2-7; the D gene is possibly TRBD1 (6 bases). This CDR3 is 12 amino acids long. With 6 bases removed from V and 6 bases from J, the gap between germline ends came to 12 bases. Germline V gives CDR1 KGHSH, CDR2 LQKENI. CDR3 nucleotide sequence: TGTGCCAGCTCGTTACAGGGAGCCGAGCAGTACTTC. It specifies CASSLQGAEQYF.

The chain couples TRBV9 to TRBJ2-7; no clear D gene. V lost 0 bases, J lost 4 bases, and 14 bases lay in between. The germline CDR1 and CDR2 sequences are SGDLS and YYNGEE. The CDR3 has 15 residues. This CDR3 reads CASSVGIGGAYEQYF. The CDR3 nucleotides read TGTGCCAGCAGCGTAGGGATTGGCGGAGCTTACGAGCAGTACTTC.

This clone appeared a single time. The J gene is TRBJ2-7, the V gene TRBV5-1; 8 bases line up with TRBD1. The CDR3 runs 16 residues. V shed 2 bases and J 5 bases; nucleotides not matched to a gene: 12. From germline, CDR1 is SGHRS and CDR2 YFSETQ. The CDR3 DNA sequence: TGCGCCAGCAGCTTACAGACCAGGGGGCTCTATCACGAGCAGTACTTC. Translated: CASSLQTRGLYHEQYF.

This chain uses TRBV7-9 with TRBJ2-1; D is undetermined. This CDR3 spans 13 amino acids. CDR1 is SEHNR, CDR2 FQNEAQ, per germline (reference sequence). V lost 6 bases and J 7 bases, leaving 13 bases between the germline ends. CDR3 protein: CASRDRPENEQFF. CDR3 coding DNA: TGTGCCAGCAGAGACCGACCCGAGAATGAGCAGTTCTTC.

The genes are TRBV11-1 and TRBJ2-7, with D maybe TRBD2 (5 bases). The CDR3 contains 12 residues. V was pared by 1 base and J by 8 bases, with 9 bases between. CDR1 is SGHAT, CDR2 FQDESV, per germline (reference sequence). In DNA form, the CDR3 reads TGTGCCAGCAGCTTAGAGTCGGGGAAGCAGTACTTC. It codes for CASSLESGKQYF.

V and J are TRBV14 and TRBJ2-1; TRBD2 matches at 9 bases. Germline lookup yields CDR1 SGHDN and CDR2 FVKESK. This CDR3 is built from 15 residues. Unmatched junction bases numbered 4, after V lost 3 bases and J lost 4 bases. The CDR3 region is CASSHFSGSYNEQFF. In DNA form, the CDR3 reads TGTGCCAGCAGCCACTTTAGCGGGAGTTACAATGAGCAGTTCTTC.

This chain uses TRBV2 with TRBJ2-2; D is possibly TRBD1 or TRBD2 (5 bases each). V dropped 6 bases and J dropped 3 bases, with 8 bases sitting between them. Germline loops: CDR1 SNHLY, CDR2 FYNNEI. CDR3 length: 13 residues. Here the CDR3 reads CASRRGDTGELFF. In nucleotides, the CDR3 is TGTGCCAGCAGACGGGGCGACACCGGGGAGCTGTTTTTT.

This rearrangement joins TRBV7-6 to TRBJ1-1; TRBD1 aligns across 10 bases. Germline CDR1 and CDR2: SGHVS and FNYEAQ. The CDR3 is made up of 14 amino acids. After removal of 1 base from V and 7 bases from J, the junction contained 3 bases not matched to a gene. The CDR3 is CASSLGGQGLEAFF. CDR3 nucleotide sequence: TGTGCCAGCAGCTTAGGGGGACAGGGGCTTGAAGCTTTCTTT.